A selection of T cell receptor beta chains follows, all from one sample in a study of T cells in Graves' hyperthyroidism and ophthalmopathy. A single record per CDR3 protein comes from TCRdb applying MiXCR to the multiplex PCR reads. Of some 300,000 distinct CDR3 sequences in the sample, roughly a fifth were seen once. The sample consisted of blood. These receptors all come from a man aged 50 or older with Graves' ophthalmopathy. Both conserved end residues are part of each CDR3. D genes are given only for firm matches. The listing skips clone size in some rows; elsewhere it reads once, few, many or a size class.

d_gene: -; v_gene: TRBV7-3; j_gene: TRBJ1-1; abundance: -; CDR3aa: CASSLRGTGTEAFF; CDR3nt: TGTGCCAGCAGCTTAAGGGGCACTGGCACTGAAGCTTTCTTT
d_gene: TRBD2; v_gene: TRBV4-1; j_gene: TRBJ2-3; abundance: -; CDR3aa: CASSQDGSGRGDTQYF; CDR3nt: TGCGCCAGCAGCCAAGATGGAAGCGGGAGGGGGGATACGCAGTATTTT
d_gene: -; v_gene: TRBV7-3; j_gene: TRBJ1-1; abundance: -; CDR3aa: CASSSSGNTEAFF; CDR3nt: TGTGCCAGCAGCTCGTCAGGGAACACTGAAGCTTTCTTT
d_gene: TRBD2; v_gene: TRBV30; j_gene: TRBJ2-1; abundance: many; CDR3aa: CAWSGGLAPEQFF; CDR3nt: TGTGCCTGGAGCGGCGGACTAGCCCCCGAGCAGTTCTTC
d_gene: -; v_gene: TRBV19; j_gene: TRBJ1-1; abundance: -; CDR3aa: CASSPWDLPGAFF; CDR3nt: TGTGCCAGTAGTCCGTGGGACCTGCCGGGAGCTTTCTTT
d_gene: -; v_gene: TRBV2; j_gene: TRBJ2-3; abundance: many; CDR3aa: CASNSPGASTDTQYF; CDR3nt: TGTGCCAGCAACTCCCCGGGGGCGTCCACAGATACGCAGTATTTT
d_gene: TRBD2; v_gene: TRBV6-1; j_gene: TRBJ2-3; abundance: -; CDR3aa: CASAVRGRDTQYF; CDR3nt: TGTGCCAGCGCAGTTCGCGGGAGGGATACGCAGTATTTT
d_gene: -; v_gene: TRBV6-1; j_gene: TRBJ2-3; abundance: -; CDR3aa: CASSRTRPTDTQYF; CDR3nt: TGTGCCAGCAGTCGGACTCGGCCCACAGATACGCAGTATTTT
d_gene: -; v_gene: TRBV30; j_gene: TRBJ2-5; abundance: many; CDR3aa: CAWRKEGVETQYF; CDR3nt: TGTGCCTGGAGGAAGGAGGGCGTGGAGACCCAGTACTTC
d_gene: -; v_gene: TRBV6-1; j_gene: TRBJ2-5; abundance: few; CDR3aa: CASTQTTGETQYF; CDR3nt: TGTGCCAGCACTCAGACAACGGGGGAGACCCAGTACTTC
d_gene: -; v_gene: TRBV29-1; j_gene: TRBJ2-7; abundance: few; CDR3aa: CSVGSGAYEQYF; CDR3nt: TGCAGCGTTGGATCGGGGGCTTACGAGCAGTACTTC
d_gene: -; v_gene: TRBV20-1; j_gene: TRBJ1-2; abundance: -; CDR3aa: CSARDGTNYGYTF; CDR3nt: TGCAGTGCTAGAGACGGAACTAACTATGGCTACACCTTC
d_gene: -; v_gene: TRBV5-1; j_gene: TRBJ2-2; abundance: many; CDR3aa: CASSLAEKASSPSGTGELFF; CDR3nt: TGCGCCAGCAGCTTGGCGGAGAAGGCCAGCAGTCCCTCGGGCACCGGGGAGCTGTTTTTT
d_gene: TRBD1; v_gene: TRBV6-1; j_gene: TRBJ2-7; abundance: many; CDR3aa: CASSVGQAYRDRSYEQYF; CDR3nt: TGTGCCAGCAGTGTGGGACAGGCTTACCGGGACAGATCCTACGAGCAGTACTTC
d_gene: -; v_gene: TRBV7-3; j_gene: TRBJ2-2; abundance: many; CDR3aa: CASSLTPDSANTGELFF; CDR3nt: TGTGCCAGCAGCTTAACTCCGGACTCGGCGAACACCGGGGAGCTGTTTTTT